This T cell receptor beta chain was found in a study of blood T cell repertoires in COVID-19. CDR1 is MNHEY and CDR2 is SMNVEV in the germline V gene (reference sequence). The length of the CDR3 is 14 residues. Trimming shortened V by 3 bases and J by 4 bases, and 12 bases separated the two germline ends. In the original processing: The authors estimated nucleated cell counts from reference gene primer amplification. Sequenced by immunoSEQ multiplex PCR; TCRdb stores in-frame clones only, minus some. Clone size and the V and J calls come from that table; the DNA yielded D and trimming. Of 95,000 to 150,000 clones detected, roughly 89% appear once; the ten largest clones hold 3.5% to 4%. This clone was counted a single time. Participants' reported clinical history set cohort assignment.

The sequence was obtained from a woman in her thirties who had recovered from COVID-19. V usage is TRBV27 and J usage is TRBJ2-5; D is perhaps TRBD1 (5 bases). What was sequenced was PBMCs or T cells enriched from blood (not recorded which). CDR3 bases: TGTGCCAGCAGTTTCGGCCAGGGAAGAGAGACCCAGTACTTC. Its translation: CASSFGQGRETQYF.